These T cell receptor beta chains were read from a single sample in a study of regulatory T cells in long-lasting Graves disease. From the multiplex PCR reads, TCRdb called clonotypes with MiXCR, one entry per CDR3 protein. The sample yields some 400,000 distinct CDR3 sequences, approximately 15% seen once. These data are also associated with another study on T cells in Graves' hyperthyroidism and ophthalmopathy.

The sequences come from peripheral blood mononuclear cells (PBMCs), collected at new diagnosis, from a patient treated with antithyroid drugs. The receptors originated from a woman under 40 with Graves disease. Each CDR3 is given with its conserved first and last residue. Each record gives: D gene, J gene, CDR3 length, V gene, clone size, CDR3 DNA, CDR3 protein. The D gene is left open where the match is weak. Clone size is given for some rows only: seen once, a few or many times, or a class if the clone is expanded.

-,TRBJ1-1,15,TRBV7-9,few,TGTGCCAGCAGCTCCATCCAACTGTCCGGGACTGAAGCTTTCTTT,CASSSIQLSGTEAFF
-,TRBJ1-3,15,TRBV6-1,many,TGTGCCAGCAGTGAACTGGGGAGTCGTGGAAACACCATATATTTT,CASSELGSRGNTIYF
-,TRBJ2-1,14,TRBV2,-,TGTGCCAGCCTTACCCCGAGCTCCTACAATGAGCAGTTCTTC,CASLTPSSYNEQFF
-,TRBJ2-3,15,TRBV27,many,TGTGCCAGCAGTTCCACAGGGCCTAGCACAGATACGCAGTATTTT,CASSSTGPSTDTQYF
-,TRBJ1-1,11,TRBV7-2,-,TGTGCCAGCAGCCAAATTAATGAAGCTTTCTTT,CASSQINEAFF
-,TRBJ2-7,15,TRBV7-2,-,TGTGCCAGCAGCTTAGAATACAGGGTCCCATACGAGCAGTACTTC,CASSLEYRVPYEQYF
TRBD2,TRBJ2-2,24,TRBV25-1,many,TGTGCCAGCAGTGAGAGGCCGGGACAGACTACGGGACTAGCTTCTTTATCGACCACCGGGGAGCTGTTTTTT,CASSERPGQTTGLASLSTTGELFF
-,TRBJ2-3,12,TRBV24-1,many,TGTGCCACCAGTAGCGTCGCAGATACGCAGTATTTT,CATSSVADTQYF
-,TRBJ2-1,15,TRBV6-1,few,TGTGCCAGCAGTGAAGTATTAGGCTCATGGGATGAGCAGTTCTTC,CASSEVLGSWDEQFF
TRBD2,TRBJ2-7,12,TRBV20-1,many,TGCAGTGCCAGGACTAGCGCGTACGAGCAGTACTTC,CSARTSAYEQYF
TRBD1,TRBJ1-4,14,TRBV12-3/TRBV12-4,-,TGTGCCAGCGGGACAGGGGGGCCGAGTGAAAAACTGTTTTTT,CASGTGGPSEKLFF
-,TRBJ1-1,15,TRBV5-1,once,TGCGCCAGCAGCTTGCTAGGCGTTACGAACACTGAAGCTTTCTTT,CASSLLGVTNTEAFF
TRBD2,TRBJ2-7,13,TRBV5-1,many,TGCGCCAGCAGCTTGGGAGTGGGAGGGCCTTCAGTCTTC,CASSLGVGGPSVF
-,TRBJ2-2,14,TRBV20-1,few,TGCAGTGCTAATCCCCTCGACAGGCCCGGAGTCCTGTTTTTT,CSANPLDRPGVLFF
-,TRBJ1-6,13,TRBV30,few,TGTGCCAGTCAGGGGCCTTTCGGTTCACCCCTCCACTTT,CASQGPFGSPLHF
-,TRBJ1-5,14,TRBV24-1,many,TGTGCCACCAGTGAGGGGGCAGCCAATCAGCCCCAGCATTTT,CATSEGAANQPQHF
-,TRBJ1-2,12,TRBV30,many,TGTGCCTGGGATGACAGGAACTATGGCTACACCTTC,CAWDDRNYGYTF
-,TRBJ2-7,17,TRBV28,many,TGTGCCAGCAGTTTTAGTAAAGGGAGACTACCGCCCTACGAGCAGTACTTC,CASSFSKGRLPPYEQYF
TRBD2,TRBJ2-2,20,TRBV6-1,few,TGTGCCAGCAGGACTGGGGGGTTAGCGGGATTCCTGGGGGACACCGGGGAGCTGTTTTTT,CASRTGGLAGFLGDTGELFF
TRBD2,TRBJ2-1,18,TRBV11-2,-,TGTGCCAGCAGCTTAGAGGGCACCCGGACTAGCGGCTACAATGAGCAGTTCTTC,CASSLEGTRTSGYNEQFF
-,TRBJ2-3,15,TRBV27,many,TGTGCCAGCAGTTCGGGTCTGTCGAGGACAGATACGCAGTATTTT,CASSSGLSRTDTQYF
TRBD2,TRBJ2-1,13,TRBV13,-,TGTGCCTGCGAGCGGGAGGGGGGGGATGAGCAGTTCTTC,CACEREGGDEQFF
TRBD1,TRBJ1-5,17,TRBV11-2,many,TGTGCCAGCAGCCCGGGACAGGGGGCGTCAAGCAATCAGCCCCAGCATTTT,CASSPGQGASSNQPQHF
-,TRBJ1-3,15,TRBV18,many,TGTGCCAGCTCACCCGACGGAAAGTCTGGAAACACCATATATTTT,CASSPDGKSGNTIYF
-,TRBJ1-2,12,TRBV12-3/TRBV12-4,many,TGTGCCAGCAGTTTTACGTTCAATGGCTACACCTTC,CASSFTFNGYTF
TRBD2,TRBJ2-7,14,TRBV2,many,TGTGCCAGCAGGTCGACTAGCGGGGACTACGAGCAGTACTTC,CASRSTSGDYEQYF
TRBD1,TRBJ2-7,15,TRBV30,few,TGTGCCTGGAGTGCTGGACAGGGGCTTTCCTACGAGCAGTACTTC,CAWSAGQGLSYEQYF
-,TRBJ1-1,15,TRBV5-1,many,TGCGCCAGCAGCTTGGAGGTCACGTTGAACACTGAAGCTTTCTTT,CASSLEVTLNTEAFF
-,TRBJ2-5,14,TRBV6-1,many,TGTGCCAGCAGTCGGGGCTACGGGGCAGAGACCCAGTACTTC,CASSRGYGAETQYF
TRBD2,TRBJ2-4,16,TRBV5-4,few,TGTGCCAGCAGCTTGGAGTTCGGGAGGGGCAAAAACATTCAGTACTTC,CASSLEFGRGKNIQYF
-,TRBJ1-1,14,TRBV11-1,many,TGTGCCAGCAGCTTAGCGCGTGGGTACACTGAAGCTTTCTTT,CASSLARGYTEAFF
TRBD1,TRBJ1-1,15,TRBV11-2,many,TGTGCCAGCAGCCCCCGCCCTGCGGGACAGATTGAAGCTTTCTTT,CASSPRPAGQIEAFF
TRBD2,TRBJ2-5,15,TRBV24-1,few,TGTGCCACCAGTGAAGGGAGGGCCCCAGGGGAGACCCAGTACTTC,CATSEGRAPGETQYF
TRBD1,TRBJ2-7,12,TRBV2,many,TGTGCCAGCATGGGGACAGGGAACGAGCAGTACTTC,CASMGTGNEQYF
TRBD2,TRBJ2-3,14,TRBV11-3,-,TGTGCCAGCAGCGACCGAACGGGAGGAGATACGCAGTATTTT,CASSDRTGGDTQYF
-,TRBJ1-3,17,TRBV12-5,many,TGTGCTAGTGGTTTGGTAGTCACAGGACGACGTGGAAACACCATATATTTT,CASGLVVTGRRGNTIYF
TRBD2,TRBJ2-1,17,TRBV7-9,many,TGTGCCAGCAGCTCCCCCCGGACGGGAGGGCCGCACAATGAGCAGTTCTTC,CASSSPRTGGPHNEQFF
-,TRBJ2-7,13,TRBV7-6,few,TGTGCCAGCAGCTTATCCCCTTACTACGAGCAGTACTTC,CASSLSPYYEQYF
-,TRBJ2-3,14,TRBV2,many,TGTGCCAGCAGTGCCGTACTAGTTCCAGATACGCAGTATTTT,CASSAVLVPDTQYF
-,TRBJ2-7,15,TRBV25-1,few,TGTGCCAGCAGTGGGTCAGGACTAAACTCCTACGAGCAGTACTTC,CASSGSGLNSYEQYF
TRBD1,TRBJ1-6,16,TRBV12-3/TRBV12-4,many,TGTGCCAGCAGCCCAGGGGGGGTAGTCTATAATTCACCCCTCCACTTT,CASSPGGVVYNSPLHF
TRBD1,TRBJ2-7,13,TRBV20-1,few,TGCAGTGCTGCCCGGGACAGAGTCTACGAGCAGTACTTC,CSAARDRVYEQYF
-,TRBJ1-2,14,TRBV4-1,few,TGCGCCAGCAGCCAAGCTGGGACTGATTATGGCTACACCTTC,CASSQAGTDYGYTF
TRBD2,TRBJ2-1,13,TRBV20-1,-,TGCAGTGGCTGGGCGGGAGGCTACAATGAGCAGTTCTTC,CSGWAGGYNEQFF
-,TRBJ2-1,12,TRBV30,many,TGTGCCTGGAGTGTCAGGGTCAATGAGCAGTTCTTC,CAWSVRVNEQFF
TRBD2,TRBJ2-7,16,TRBV28,-,TGTGCCAGCAGTTTCCACCTAGCGGAACTCTCCTACGAGCAGTACTTC,CASSFHLAELSYEQYF